The next 8 T cell receptor beta chains were all read from a single sample in a study of read filtering for tumor transcriptome and immune sequencing. This library used approximately 390 ng RNA and molecular barcoded adaptors spanning alpha/delta and beta/gamma chains. In TCRdb, the reads were re-called with MiXCR into one record per CDR3 protein. Here the sample spans 75,000 to 95,000 distinct CDR3 sequences, under 25% being singletons. What was sequenced was a population of CD138-negative cells sorted from bone marrow. These receptors were obtained from a donor aged 40 or over with multiple myeloma.

The chain recombines TRBV7-9 with TRBJ1-1, with D maybe TRBD1 (5 bases). This CDR3 region has 14 residues. Germline assignment: CDR1 SEHNR and CDR2 FQNEAQ (reference sequence). Trimming removed 4 bases from V and 5 bases from J, with 14 bases in between. The CDR3 spells CASSSPGARTEAFF. CDR3 DNA sequence: TGTGCCAGCAGCTCCCCCGGGGCACGGACTGAAGCTTTCTTT.

This clonotype occurred a few times. The chain has TRBV19 and TRBJ2-2; 7 bases match TRBD1. The CDR3 extends over 14 amino acids. CDR1 and CDR2 from the germline V gene are LNHDA and SQIVND (reference sequence). V gave up 8 bases and J gave up 2 bases; unmatched junction bases: 5. CDR3 bases: TGTGCCAGTTCCAGGGACAGAAACACCGGGGAGCTGTTTTTT. It specifies CASSRDRNTGELFF.

This clonotype appeared many times. V and J are TRBV18 and TRBJ2-7; D is perhaps TRBD1 (6 bases). V lost 3 bases and J 4 bases, leaving 16 bases between the germline ends. Germline CDR1 reads KGHSH; CDR2 reads LQKENI. CDR3 size: 15 residues. CDR3 coding DNA: TGTGCCAGCTCACCCCTGGGGAGACAGGAATACGAGCAGTACTTC. This gives the protein CASSPLGRQEYEQYF.

The table lists this clonotype with a few counts. This sequence joins TRBV9 and TRBJ2-5; 10 bases match TRBD1. The CDR3 covers 16 residues. The J segment lost 7 bases and the V segment lost 0 bases, leaving 9 bases of the junction unmatched. Looked up from germline, CDR1 is SGDLS and CDR2 is YYNGEE. The CDR3 sequence: CASSVAGTGAGGTQYF. For the CDR3, the DNA is TGTGCCAGCAGCGTAGCCGGGACAGGGGCTGGGGGGACCCAGTACTTC.

The chain carries TRBV27 and TRBJ2-2; D may be TRBD1 (5 bases). Germline CDR1 MNHEY, CDR2 SMNVEV (reference sequence). The V gene lost 2 bases and the J gene lost 4 bases, with 8 bases spanning the gap. The CDR3 spans 14 residues. DNA for the CDR3: TGTGCCAGCAGTTTACAGGGAAGCACCGGGGAGCTGTTTTTT. Translation gives CASSLQGSTGELFF.

V is TRBV28 and J is TRBJ2-2; D is perhaps TRBD1 or TRBD2 (6 bases each). Trimming stripped 8 bases from V and 1 base from J, with 14 bases between. This CDR3 contains 15 residues. CDR1 is MDHEN, CDR2 SYDVKM, per germline. As DNA, the CDR3 is TGTGCCAGCTGTAAAGGGGGGAAGAACACCGGGGAGCTGTTTTTT. It yields the protein CASCKGGKNTGELFF.

This clonotype was detected ten times or more. This chain links TRBV2 with TRBJ2-2; 7 nucleotides line up with TRBD2. The CDR3 sequence is 14 residues long. CDR1 SNHLY and CDR2 FYNNEI come from the germline V gene. The trim removed 7 bases at V and 3 bases at J, leaving 5 bases unmatched. The CDR3 sequence: CASITGLDTGELFF. The CDR3 bases are TGTGCCAGCATAACCGGACTAGACACCGGGGAGCTGTTTTTT. The full variable domain, its missing parts supplied by reference TRBV2 and TRBJ2-2, is EPEVTQTPSHQVTQMGQEVILRCVPISNHLYFYWYRQILGQKVEFLVSFYNNEISEKSEIFDDQFSVERPDGSNFTLKIRSTKLEDSAMYFCASITGLDTGELFFGEGSRLTVL.

Remarks on this clonotype: A much larger clone lies a single base off, so this may be a read error. This is likely a read error, given that the CDR3 carries no conserved phenylalanine or tryptophan at its end. This chain joins TRBV28 and TRBJ2-5; tentatively, D is TRBD1 (5 bases). The CDR3 runs 13 residues. V was clipped by 7 bases and J by 5 bases, with 14 bases between them. The germline V gene has CDR1 MDHEN and CDR2 SYDVKM. As DNA, the CDR3 is TGTGCCAGCATGGGGCTACCCCTTGAGACCCAGTACCTC. It encodes CASMGLPLETQYL.